This passage covers 17 T cell receptor beta chains from one sample sequenced in a study of blood T cell repertoires in COVID-19. TCRdb keeps only in-frame clones here, not all; method: immunoSEQ multiplex PCR. This sample has 120,000 to 150,000 clones, with roughly 79% found just once. The sequenced sample was peripheral blood. These receptors came from a human donor with acute or convalescent COVID-19. The donor label of this sample is uncertain.

This clone was seen only a few times. The chain employs TRBV21-1 and TRBJ2-5; TRBD2 was called by the table and not checked on the DNA. TRBV21-1 is a documented pseudogene. The CDR3 consists of 14 residues. The CDR3 loop reads CASKRRTRNETQYF. The CDR3 DNA follows: TGTGCCAGCAAAAGACGGACTAGGAATGAGACCCAGTACTTC.

This clone was seen just once. The rearrangement uses TRBV19 and TRBJ2-2; perhaps TRBD2 as D (7 bases). CDR1 is LNHDA, CDR2 SQIVND, per germline (reference sequence). V was clipped by 6 bases and J by 0 bases, with 17 bases between them. The CDR3 contains 17 residues. CDR3 sequence (DNA): TGTGCCAGTAGCCGCTCGGGGGGCGGCCCGAACACCGGGGAGCTGTTTTTT. It yields the protein CASSRSGGGPNTGELFF.

This clone was found a few times. The chain carries TRBV3-1 (or the pseudogene TRBV3-2) and TRBJ1-4, with D maybe TRBD1 (6 bases). Per the germline V gene, CDR1 is LGHDT and CDR2 is YNNKEL (reference sequence). The length of the CDR3 is 15 residues. The ends were cut back, 2 bases at V and 7 bases at J, with 14 bases in the middle. The CDR3 DNA reads as TGTGCCAGCAGCCAAAGGTCGGCGGGGGCTGAAAAACTGTTTTTT. It translates to CASSQRSAGAEKLFF.

This clone was seen just once. The V gene is TRBV18, the J gene TRBJ2-7; weak D call: TRBD1 (6 bases). The CDR3 totals 16 residues. Germline lookup yields CDR1 KGHSH and CDR2 LQKENI. Between the trimmed V and J ends, which lost 6 bases and 3 bases, there was a span of 21 bases. The CDR3 nucleotides read TGTGCCAGCTCTCAACAGGGCGACTCCACTCTCTACGAGCAGTACGTC. It is translated as CASSQQGDSTLYEQYV.

J is TRBJ1-2 and V is TRBV27; weak D call: TRBD1 (5 bases). This CDR3 region has 15 residues. The V end was cut by 1 base, the J end by 8 bases, with 17 bases between. Germline V gene sequence: CDR1 MNHEY, CDR2 SMNVEV (reference sequence). The CDR3 protein is CASSLYERRGFGYTF. The CDR3 nucleotides read TGTGCCAGCAGTTTATACGAACGGCGGGGCTTCGGCTACACCTTC.

V and J are TRBV6-5 and TRBJ2-7; 7 nucleotides match TRBD2. Trimming took 6 bases from V and 0 from J; bases not matched to a gene: 5. The CDR3 sequence is 14 residues long. CDR1 MNHEY and CDR2 SVGAGI come from the germline V gene. CDR3 coding DNA: TGTGCCAGCAGCCCGACGGGGGGCTCCTACGAGCAGTACTTC. Protein sequence: CASSPTGGSYEQYF.

The rearrangement links TRBV7-6 to TRBJ2-1; D is perhaps TRBD2 (5 bases). V was shortened by 3 bases and J by 0 bases, with 12 bases between the two germline ends. The CDR3 spans 16 residues. The germline V gene encodes CDR1 SGHVS and CDR2 FNYEAQ. Here the CDR3 DNA reads TGTGCCAGCAGCTTGGACTCACTGAGCTCCTACAATGAGCAGTTCTTC. It is translated as CASSLDSLSSYNEQFF.

The V call is TRBV7-9, the J call TRBJ1-1; the match to TRBD1 covers 7 bases. Germline CDR1 is SEHNR and CDR2 is FQNEAQ (reference sequence). V lost 4 bases, J lost 4 bases, and 15 bases stayed unmatched. CDR3 length: 17 amino acids. The CDR3 DNA reads TGTGCCAGCAGCTCCCCGGGACAGTCCCCAGAGTTCACTGAAGCTTTCTTT. As protein: CASSSPGQSPEFTEAFF.

In its sample, this clone was seen a few times. The rearrangement joins TRBV5-1 to TRBJ2-2; possible D gene TRBD1, 6 bases. The germline V and J ends were trimmed by 3 bases and 0 bases, with 12 bases remaining between them. The CDR3 sequence is 16 residues long. The germline V gene encodes CDR1 SGHRS and CDR2 YFSETQ. CDR3 amino acids: CASSSTGPTNTGELFF. CDR3 sequence (DNA): TGCGCCAGCAGCTCGACAGGACCAACGAACACCGGGGAGCTGTTTTTT.

The chain couples TRBV7-4 to TRBJ1-6; 8 nucleotides align to TRBD1. With V trimmed by 6 bases and J by 7 bases, 17 bases remained unmatched. The CDR3 has 18 residues. CDR1 is SGHVT, CDR2 SQSDAQ, per germline. DNA for the CDR3: TGTGCCAGCAGTTCAGGACAGGGTAAGGCGGGCAGAAATTCACCCCTCCACTTT. Protein: CASSSGQGKAGRNSPLHF.

V is TRBV2 and J is TRBJ2-7; D is unclear. The CDR3 is made up of 11 amino acids. Trimming shortened V by 8 bases and J by 3 bases, and 8 bases separated the two germline ends. Per germline, CDR1 SNHLY and CDR2 FYNNEI. CDR3 loop: CASFRNYEQYF. The CDR3, as DNA: TGTGCCAGCTTCAGGAACTACGAGCAGTACTTC.

The V and J genes are TRBV2 and TRBJ2-3; 7 nucleotides align to TRBD2. Germline CDR1 SNHLY, CDR2 FYNNEI. The CDR3 contains 15 residues. With V trimmed by 7 bases and J by 0 bases, 7 bases remained unmatched. This CDR3 reads CASNTGGVSTDTQYF. The DNA for the CDR3 is TGTGCCAGCAATACGGGGGGTGTAAGCACAGATACGCAGTATTTT.

This clone was observed a few times. This chain joins TRBV19 and TRBJ1-2; 10 bases are a match to TRBD1. The trim removed 5 bases at V and 6 bases at J, leaving 6 bases unmatched. The CDR3 runs to 14 residues. Germline CDR1 is LNHDA and CDR2 is SQIVND (reference sequence). The CDR3: CASSLRGQGNGYTF. For the CDR3, the DNA is TGTGCCAGTAGTCTCCGGGGACAGGGGAATGGCTACACCTTC. The full variable domain, its missing parts supplied by reference TRBV19 and TRBJ1-2, is DGGITQSPKYLFRKEGQNVTLSCEQNLNHDAMYWYRQDPGQGLRLIYYSQIVNDFQKGDIAEGYSVSREKKESFPLTVTSAQKNPTAFYLCASSLRGQGNGYTFGSGTRLTVV.

This chain links TRBV29-1 with TRBJ2-5; TRBD2 matches 10 bases. The CDR3 consists of 16 residues. V trimming: 0 bases; J trimming: 5 bases; junction bases outside the gene matches: 9. Looked up from germline, CDR1 is SQVTM and CDR2 is ANQGSEA. CDR3 amino acids: CSVEDFSGGASETQYF. CDR3 DNA sequence: TGCAGCGTTGAAGACTTCAGCGGGGGGGCCTCGGAGACCCAGTACTTC.

This clone occurred a few times. In nucleotides, the CDR3 is TGCGCCAGCAGCCCCCAGGGGACAGACAATGAGCAGTTCTTC. It is translated as CASSPQGTDNEQFF. The gene calls are TRBV5-1 and TRBJ2-1; 7 nucleotides line up with TRBD1. V shed 4 bases, J shed 5 bases, and the junction held 6 bases outside the gene matches. CDR1 SGHRS and CDR2 YFSETQ come from the germline V gene. This CDR3 contains 14 residues. The full variable domain, with the rest looked up from reference TRBV5-1 and TRBJ2-1, is KAGVTQTPRYLIKTRGQQVTLSCSPISGHRSVSWYQQTPGQGLQFLFEYFSETQRNKGNFPGRFSGRQFSNSRSEMNVSTLELGDSALYLCASSPQGTDNEQFFGPGTRLTVL.

This chain connects TRBV7-6 to TRBJ2-7; TRBD2 is a possible D gene (6 bases). Trimming removed 4 bases at V and 4 bases at J, with 20 bases between. The CDR3 contains 16 residues. Germline V gene sequence: CDR1 SGHVS, CDR2 FNYEAQ. CDR3 region: CASSWGEALAGYEQYF. The DNA of the CDR3 is TGTGCCAGCAGCTGGGGCGAGGCACTAGCCGGTTACGAGCAGTACTTC.

This clone came up many times. This rearrangement joins TRBV5-4 to TRBJ2-7; D is perhaps TRBD1 (6 bases). From germline, CDR1 is SGHNT and CDR2 YYREEE (reference sequence). V lost 5 bases to trimming and J lost 5 bases, with 17 bases between them. The CDR3 has 14 amino acids. The CDR3 region is CASSPRAGVNEQYF. The CDR3 nucleotides are TGTGCCAGCAGTCCCAGGGCAGGGGTCAACGAGCAGTACTTC.